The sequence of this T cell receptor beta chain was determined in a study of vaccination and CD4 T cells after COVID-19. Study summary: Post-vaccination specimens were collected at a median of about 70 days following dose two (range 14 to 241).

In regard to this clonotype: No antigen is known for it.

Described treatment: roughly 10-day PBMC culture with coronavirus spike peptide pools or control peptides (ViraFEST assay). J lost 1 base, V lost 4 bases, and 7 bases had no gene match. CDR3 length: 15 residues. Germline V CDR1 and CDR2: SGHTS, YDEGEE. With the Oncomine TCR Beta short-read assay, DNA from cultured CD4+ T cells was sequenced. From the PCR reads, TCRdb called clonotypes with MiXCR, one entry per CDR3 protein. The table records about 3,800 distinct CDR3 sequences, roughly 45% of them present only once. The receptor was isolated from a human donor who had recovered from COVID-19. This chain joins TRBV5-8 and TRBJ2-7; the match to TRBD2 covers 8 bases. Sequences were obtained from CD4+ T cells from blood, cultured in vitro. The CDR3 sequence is CASSPFRGGSYEQYF. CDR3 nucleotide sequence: TGTGCCAGCAGCCCATTTCGGGGGGGATCCTACGAGCAGTACTTC.